This TCR beta chain was retrieved from a study of shared clonotypes between healthy human individuals. Regarding the study as a whole: An expected dependence of interdonor clonotype sharing on sequencing depth was noted.

Germline CDR1 and CDR2: SGDLS and YYNGEE. V dropped 0 bases and J dropped 6 bases, with 13 bases sitting between them. There are 15 residues in the CDR3. As for this clone: Its antigen is still unknown.

Negatively enriched CD4+ T cells were divided by CD45RA into naive and memory. Per the original methods: Without quality scores, immunoSEQ junctional reads could not be filtered like full-length reads. Data came from immunoSEQ multiplex PCR; TCRdb stores just in-frame clones and leaves some out. D and trimming come from the DNA, and the V and J calls and clone size come from that table. The table has 1.4 million to 1.5 million clones, roughly 96% seen once; the top ten hold 1% to 1.5%. V gene TRBV9 combines with J gene TRBJ2-1; possible D gene TRBD2, 5 bases. The sample consisted of naive CD4+ T cells sorted from blood. The subset here: CD45RA+ positively selected. This TCR derives from a man under 40 in good health. CDR3 nucleotide sequence: TGTGCCAGCAGCGTAGAAGCGGAGTGGGTCAATGAGCAGTTCTTC. Its protein is CASSVEAEWVNEQFF.